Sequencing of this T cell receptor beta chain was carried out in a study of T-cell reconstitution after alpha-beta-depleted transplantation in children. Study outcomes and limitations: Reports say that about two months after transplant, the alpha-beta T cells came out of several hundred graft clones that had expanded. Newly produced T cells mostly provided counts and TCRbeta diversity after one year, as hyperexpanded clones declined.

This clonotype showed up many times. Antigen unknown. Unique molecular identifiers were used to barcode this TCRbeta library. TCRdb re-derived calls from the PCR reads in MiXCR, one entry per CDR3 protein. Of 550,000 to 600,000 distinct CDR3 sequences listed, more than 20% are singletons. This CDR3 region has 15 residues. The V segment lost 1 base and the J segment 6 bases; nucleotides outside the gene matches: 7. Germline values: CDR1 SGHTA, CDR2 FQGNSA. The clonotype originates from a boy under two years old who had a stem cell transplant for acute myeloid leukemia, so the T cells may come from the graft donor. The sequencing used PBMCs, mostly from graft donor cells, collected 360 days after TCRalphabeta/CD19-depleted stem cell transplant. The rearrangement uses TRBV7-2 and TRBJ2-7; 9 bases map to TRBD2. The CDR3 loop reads CASSLEASGVFEQYF. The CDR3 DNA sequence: TGTGCCAGCAGCTTAGAGGCTAGCGGGGTTTTCGAGCAGTACTTC.